This T cell receptor (beta chain) was sequenced in a study of monozygotic twins with inflammatory bowel disease. On this clonotype itself: The antigen is undetermined.

TCRdb re-called the 5' RACE reads and shows each CDR3 protein once, DNA omitted. Its table lists about 450,000 distinct CDR3 sequences. The study, taken as a whole, reports: Healthy co-twins had higher TCRbeta inverse Simpson diversity than their IBD twins.

This CDR3 comprises 14 residues. Looked up from germline, CDR1 is LGHNA and CDR2 is YNFKEQ. J is TRBJ2-7 and V is TRBV4-2. This receptor was identified in a human donor with ulcerative colitis or Crohn's disease, or a healthy co-twin of an affected twin (not recorded which). The sample taken for sequencing was blood. CDR3 sequence reads: CASSQDDTTYEQYF.